This TCR beta chain came from a study of T cell responses to AZD1222 COVID-19 vaccine (dated by TCRdb to about 2021). Study-level background: Because spike-specific TCR depth and breadth did not differ between the two schedules, AZD1222 recipients who got a second dose at roughly 4 weeks were pooled with those who got a second dose at roughly 12 weeks. A total of under 250 trial participants underwent TCR sequencing, of whom more than 200 had received two doses of AZD1222 and approximately 26 had received two doses of the MenACWY control vaccine. Trial participants were enrolled by age into subgroups of 18-55, 56-69 and 70-plus years, and 148, 28 and 57 TCR-sequenced participants, respectively, were included in these subgroups.

The CDR3 regions of human TCRbeta chains were analyzed by immunosequencing. The paper's processing steps were these. Repertoire TCRs were checked for matches against a reference library of SARS-CoV-2-specific TCRs that had been generated using the MIRA antigen-specificity platform. Breadth meant the fraction of unique TCRs that were SARS-CoV-2-associated, whereas depth meant the fraction of total T cells that were SARS-CoV-2-associated. Using the MIRA data, each spike-specific TCR was mapped to the spike region that the TCR reacts to and placed in a CD4 or CD8 class. Log10-transformed breadth and depth values were compared by one-way ANOVA with Sidak's multiple comparisons tests. In TCRdb, the immuneACCESS table is reduced to in-frame sequences with V and J assigned. These tables do not hold every clone; where another copy was compared, an unresolved V gene accounts for under half, and the others remain unexplained. V and J calls and clone size are given by that table; D and trimming were obtained from the DNA. The sample yields about 190,000 clones; 94% were counted once. The ten largest clones represent 7.5% to 10% of the sample.

Overall study outcomes, separate from this receptor: Spike-specific TCR breadth and depth rose significantly after two AZD1222 doses compared with day 0 and with MenACWY recipients. CD4 TCRs associated with the vaccine covered the entire spike protein, and the dominant responses were in regions 160-218 and 743-854. Most participants were white British and females outnumbered males, and the authors suggested that clonal diversity may have been underestimated. Reportedly, close to half of the unique spike-specific TCRs recognized epitopes lying outside the regions that are mutated in the B.1.351 and B.1.1.7 variants. The 56-69-year group was small, and its depth increase did not reach significance, likely because of low power. Conclusions about previously exposed vaccinees are limited because only six or seven AZD1222 recipients were SARS-CoV-2 seropositive at baseline. No day 14 peak-response samples were available, so repertoires were characterized only after the peak T cell response.

The time point label, as the study defines it: baseline before first vaccination. Vaccinee samples came from UK trials COV001 and COV002, including a single-blind randomized controlled phase 2/3 trial of AZD1222 (ChAdOx1 nCoV-19) in healthy adults. For TCRbeta chain sequencing, PBMC samples were collected from trial participants at day 0 and at day 28 after the second dose. Details on this clone: Its recognized antigen is unknown. No qualities accompany the bases; no much larger clone lies one base away.

The germline V gene specifies MRHNA as CDR1 and SNTAGT as CDR2. Trimming accounts for 8 bases at V and 5 bases at J, while the number of junction bases matched to no gene is 9. The CDR3 runs 16 amino acids, cysteine and phenylalanine included. The sequence is cut down to CDR3 DNA, 48 bases in frame from base 1. This sequence originates from an adult in good health. The sequenced sample was peripheral blood, obtained on day 0 of AZD1222 vaccination. The sequence links TRBV6-4 to TRBJ2-7, and TRBD2 aligns with 16 junction nucleotides. The base sequence is TGTGCCAGCGGCGGGACTAGCGGGAGGGCCGGCCACGAGCAGTACTTC. It specifies CASGGTSGRAGHEQYF.